Reported below is one T cell receptor (beta chain). Its antigen is not identified. These data belong to a study of long-term antiretroviral therapy in people with HIV. Assay version v3.0 of immunoSEQ was used, and it was run at survey level. The assay was immunoSEQ multiplex PCR, and TCRdb's table has in-frame clones only and misses some. The table lists around 8,000 clones, around 80% of them singletons. CDR3 length: 15 residues. V shed 4 bases and J shed 3 bases, with 14 bases lying between them. Study results and caveats: Pre-ART expanded TRB clones stayed dominant throughout, though often decreasing after ART.

The source was unsorted PBMCs, collected 0.1 years after starting antiretroviral therapy. The receptor's source is a man aged 40-55 years with HIV. V and J are TRBV7-1 and TRBJ2-3; tentative D call: TRBD1 (6 bases). TRBV7-1 is classed as an ORF, of uncertain function. Here the CDR3 reads CASSLDPGQTDTQYF. CDR3 nucleotides: TGTGCCAGCAGCTTAGATCCCGGACAGACAGATACGCAGTATTTT.